This T cell receptor beta chain was identified in a study of cytomegalovirus exposure and HLA in healthy donors. Looking at the study overall: From donors who were HLA-typed, an early data release held 81 million or so unique TCRs. General study results and limits: Most TCR sequences were uncommon, yet certain public TCRs appeared in many donors.

The trim removed 6 bases at V and 1 base at J, leaving 9 bases unmatched. This CDR3 spans 16 amino acids. Germline CDR1 MNHEY, CDR2 SMNVEV (reference sequence). A multiplex PCR was run with 60 Vbeta primers and 13 Jbeta primers. Only in-frame clones appear in the TCRdb table, and some are missing; sequencing was by immunoSEQ multiplex PCR. The sample data list fewer than 75,000 clones. As to this clone: What it binds is not known.

V usage is TRBV27 and J usage is TRBJ1-1; TRBD1 aligns across 9 bases. This receptor was obtained from a boy younger than 18 in good health and CMV-seronegative. The sequencing input was PBMCs. CDR3 sequence reads: CASSTGTGQGNTEAFF. CDR3 DNA sequence: TGTGCCAGCAGCACCGGTACGGGACAGGGGAACACTGAAGCTTTCTTT.